This entry is about one T cell receptor beta chain. The entry originates in a study of blood T cell repertoires in COVID-19. Whole-study context: Samples of COVID-19 (acute and convalescent) were obtained from the United States, Italy and Spain. PBMCs, B-cell-depleted T cells, or T cells were the source of the cDNA or gDNA that made up the material.

Trimming took off 4 bases at V and 5 bases at J, with 12 bases between the two ends. The CDR3 contains 13 residues. Germline assignment: CDR1 SGHRS and CDR2 YFSETQ. Authors' data handling: Quantification of nucleated cells was approximated via reference gene primer amplification. Sequencing was performed with immunoSEQ multiplex PCR; in TCRdb, only in-frame clones are kept and a portion is missing. V and J calls and clone size are those listed in that table; D and trimming were worked out from the DNA. The sample has 90,000 to 130,000 clones, approximately 80% seen once. The receptor's source is a woman aged 70 to 79 with acute or convalescent COVID-19. The chain couples TRBV5-1 to TRBJ2-5; a weak D match, TRBD1 (5 bases). Sequenced: peripheral blood. CDR3 sequence (DNA): TGCGCCAGCAGCGGGCTGGGGCGGGAGACCCAGTACTTC. It encodes CASSGLGRETQYF. Variable domain in full (rest from reference TRBV5-1 and TRBJ2-5): KAGVTQTPRYLIKTRGQQVTLSCSPISGHRSVSWYQQTPGQGLQFLFEYFSETQRNKGNFPGRFSGRQFSNSRSEMNVSTLELGDSALYLCASSGLGRETQYFGPGTRLLVL.